A single sample is the source of the 16 T cell receptor beta chains below, sequenced in a study of blood T cell repertoires in COVID-19 (dated by TCRdb to 2018 to 2020). Libraries were prepared through the immunoSEQ multiplex PCR assay. Here the immuneACCESS table is served through TCRdb, limited to in-frame sequences with V and J called. Missing clones are a known gap in these copies; in checked studies unresolved V genes cover under half, and the rest lacks a known reason. Present in this sample are around 260,000 clones, approximately 87% of which were seen just once. 1.5% of the sample belongs to the ten largest clones. Specimen: peripheral blood. The receptors shown here come from a woman aged 35 to 49 who had recovered from COVID-19.

The rearrangement joins TRBV4-3 to TRBJ1-2; D is unclear. V lost 4 bases and J lost 2, with 14 bases in between. The V gene's germline CDR1 is LGHNA and CDR2 YSLEER. This CDR3 has 15 amino acids. This chain's CDR3 is CASSPRGRSNYGYTF. The CDR3 DNA follows: TGCGCCAGCAGCCCTCGTGGCAGGTCGAACTATGGCTACACCTTC.

The chain joins TRBV5-6 to TRBJ2-3; D is unresolved. In germline, CDR1 is SGHDT, CDR2 YYEEEE. The CDR3 covers 16 residues. V was pared by 0 bases and J by 11 bases, with 22 bases between. DNA of the CDR3: TGTGCCAGCAGCTTGGCACCAGGCCTCACCCTTTCGTGGCAGTATTTT. It specifies CASSLAPGLTLSWQYF. Filled out from reference TRBV5-6 and TRBJ2-3, the complete variable domain reads DAGVTQSPTHLIKTRGQQVTLRCSPKSGHDTVSWYQQALGQGPQFIFQYYEEEERQRGNFPDRFSGHQFPNYSSELNVNALLLGDSALYLCASSLAPGLTLSWQYFGPGTRLTVL.

V and J are TRBV6-6 and TRBJ2-2, with a tentative D call TRBD1 (6 bases). This CDR3 is built from 15 residues. Germline loops: CDR1 MNHNY, CDR2 SVGAGI (reference sequence). Trimming took 2 bases from V and 3 from J, leaving 10 bases between them. The CDR3 DNA is TGTGCCAGCAGTTACGTCCAGGGGCACACCGGGGAGCTGTTTTTT. Translating it yields CASSYVQGHTGELFF.

V is TRBV4-3 and J is TRBJ2-7; 11 bases line up with TRBD2. CDR3 size: 16 residues. CDR1 and CDR2 from the germline V gene are LGHNA and YSLEER. The junction had 7 bases not matched to a gene; V was cut back by 0 bases and J by 6 bases. CDR3 region: CASSQDLSGGAIEQYF. In DNA form, the CDR3 reads TGCGCCAGCAGCCAAGACCTTAGCGGGGGGGCGATCGAGCAGTACTTC.

The genes are TRBV7-2 and TRBJ2-2, with 7 bases that match TRBD2. Germline CDR1 is SGHTA and CDR2 is FQGNSA. J gave up 3 bases and V 3 bases, and 4 bases lay outside the gene matches. This CDR3 region has 15 residues. The chain's CDR3 is CASSLGGLYTGELFF. The DNA of the CDR3 is TGTGCCAGCAGCTTGGGGGGGTTGTACACCGGGGAGCTGTTTTTT.

The chain has TRBV7-9 and TRBJ1-5; TRBD1 matches 8 bases. The CDR3 extends over 15 amino acids. V lost 1 base to trimming and J lost 7 bases; unmatched junction nucleotides: 6. Germline CDR1 reads SEHNR; CDR2 reads FQNEAQ (reference sequence). CDR3 DNA sequence: TGTGCCAGCAGCTTAGACGACAGGGGAAAACAGCCCCAGCATTTT. This encodes CASSLDDRGKQPQHF.

This chain connects TRBV6-5 to TRBJ2-1; a possible D gene is TRBD2 (5 bases). The CDR3 loop spans 16 amino acids. V lost 2 bases, J lost 0 bases, and 11 bases lay in between. CDR1 and CDR2 from the germline V gene are MNHEY and SVGAGI. CDR3 in DNA: TGTGCCAGCAGTTACAGGGCCACTAGCTCCTACAATGAGCAGTTCTTC. It yields the protein CASSYRATSSYNEQFF.

The chain employs TRBV6-1 and TRBJ2-1, with 13 bases aligning to TRBD2. CDR1 is MNHNS and CDR2 is SASEGT in the germline V gene. The CDR3 sequence is 14 residues long. With V trimmed by 3 bases and J by 8 bases, 1 base remained unmatched. The CDR3 nucleotides read TGTGCCAGCAGTGAGGGACTAGCGGGATATGAGCAGTTCTTC. As protein: CASSEGLAGYEQFF.

This chain uses TRBV7-8 with TRBJ2-2, with 9 bases fitting TRBD1. The CDR3 totals 16 residues. Germline CDR1 is SGHVS and CDR2 is FQNEAQ. Unmatched junction bases numbered 7, after V lost 5 bases and J lost 3 bases. The CDR3 coding sequence is TGTGCCAGCAGCCCCCCGGACAGGGGTGACACCGGGGAGCTGTTTTTT. It is translated as CASSPPDRGDTGELFF.

The chain is built from TRBV19 and TRBJ1-5, with 10 bases matching TRBD1. The germline CDR1 and CDR2 sequences are LNHDA and SQIVND (reference sequence). V lost 4 bases to trimming and J lost 6 bases; unmatched junction nucleotides: 6. This CDR3 region has 15 residues. The CDR3 loop is CASSTDRGLSQPQHF. The CDR3 bases are TGTGCCAGTAGTACCGACAGGGGGCTCAGTCAGCCCCAGCATTTT. The entire variable domain, with the rest obtained from reference TRBV19 and TRBJ1-5, is as follows: DGGITQSPKYLFRKEGQNVTLSCEQNLNHDAMYWYRQDPGQGLRLIYYSQIVNDFQKGDIAEGYSVSREKKESFPLTVTSAQKNPTAFYLCASSTDRGLSQPQHFGDGTRLSIL.

The chain has TRBV9 and TRBJ2-3, with D maybe TRBD2 (6 bases). This CDR3 has 15 amino acids. Germline assignment: CDR1 SGDLS and CDR2 YYNGEE. V lost 4 bases, J lost 4 bases, and 16 bases lay in between. The CDR3 sequence is CASSPRQRAPDTQYF. The CDR3 DNA reads as TGTGCCAGCAGCCCCCGCCAGCGGGCGCCAGATACGCAGTATTTT. The entire variable domain, with the rest obtained from reference TRBV9 and TRBJ2-3, is as follows: DSGVTQTPKHLITATGQRVTLRCSPRSGDLSVYWYQQSLDQGLQFLIQYYNGEERAKGNILERFSAQQFPDLHSELNLSSLELGDSALYFCASSPRQRAPDTQYFGPGTRLTVL.

The V and J genes are TRBV24-1 and TRBJ1-2; 8 bases fit TRBD1. Trimming took 4 bases from V and 8 from J; bases not matched to a gene: 11. From germline, CDR1 is KGHDR and CDR2 SFDVKD. This CDR3 contains 15 residues. DNA for the CDR3: TGTGCCACCAGTGAGCCGCGACAGGGGTTGGGAGGCTACACCTTC. It is translated as CATSEPRQGLGGYTF.

The gene calls are TRBV27 and TRBJ1-2; maybe TRBD1 (5 bases). Trimming cost V 4 bases and J 13 bases, with 16 bases left between them. The germline V gene has CDR1 MNHEY and CDR2 SMNVEV (reference sequence). The CDR3 totals 12 residues. In nucleotides, the CDR3 is TGTGCCAGCAGTTCCTCGGGACTTTTGACCACCTTC. Translated: CASSSSGLLTTF.

The rearrangement links TRBV5-3 to TRBJ1-2; D gene uncertain. TRBV5-3 belongs to the ORF category, with a function that is uncertain. The CDR3 contains 15 residues. V was clipped by 0 bases and J by 2 bases, with 11 bases between them. This CDR3 reads CARSLDLSRNYGYTF. In DNA, the CDR3 is TGTGCCAGAAGCTTGGATCTTTCGCGAAACTATGGCTACACCTTC.

The J gene is TRBJ2-7, the V gene TRBV18; 8 bases fit TRBD1. J gave up 2 bases and V 3 bases, and 9 bases lay outside the gene matches. Germline CDR1 reads KGHSH; CDR2 reads LQKENI. The CDR3 has 16 residues. This CDR3 reads CASSPPGQTGAYEQYF. DNA of the CDR3: TGTGCCAGCTCACCCCCGGGTCAGACAGGGGCCTACGAGCAGTACTTC.

This clone was seen ten or more times. CDR3 sequence: CASSEDSNTDTQYF. CDR3 coding DNA: TGTGCCAGCAGTGAGGACAGCAATACAGATACGCAGTATTTT. The chain uses TRBV6-1 and TRBJ2-3, with a weak D call TRBD1 (6 bases). V was shortened by 3 bases and J by 3 bases, with 10 bases between the two germline ends. The CDR3 is made up of 14 amino acids. The V gene's germline CDR1 is MNHNS and CDR2 SASEGT.